The entry below describes one T cell receptor (beta chain). Its antigen is unknown. Germline values: CDR1 SGDLS, CDR2 YYNGEE. Trimming shortened V by 0 bases and J by 3 bases, and 6 bases separated the two germline ends. The CDR3 length is 13 residues. This record comes from a study of cytomegalovirus exposure and HLA in healthy donors. Study-wide findings and caveats: The study flagged some 180 TCR beta chains as cytomegalovirus-associated.

The PCR employed 60 Vbeta primers together with 13 Jbeta primers. Produced via immunoSEQ multiplex PCR; TCRdb's table is partial and in-frame only. The sample holds fewer than 200,000 clones, approximately 81% seen once. The origin of this receptor is a male donor in good health and CMV-seronegative. This sequence joins TRBV9 and TRBJ2-5; D is perhaps TRBD1 (5 bases). Input material: PBMCs. The CDR3: CASSVEGKETQYF. The CDR3 DNA reads as TGTGCCAGCAGCGTAGAGGGGAAAGAGACCCAGTACTTC.